This T cell receptor (beta chain) emerged from a study of blood T cell repertoires in COVID-19. Study details: In each case, the material was cDNA or gDNA derived from T cells, B-cell-depleted T cells, or PBMCs.

There are 13 residues in the CDR3. With 3 bases removed from V and 8 bases from J, the gap between germline ends came to 11 bases. In germline, CDR1 is KGHSH, CDR2 LQKENI. Sequencing was performed with immunoSEQ multiplex PCR; in TCRdb, only in-frame clones are kept and a portion is missing. This sample yields about 74,000 clones, of which roughly 81% are seen a single time; over 35% belongs to the top ten. The TCR sequence derives from a man between 65 and 85 years old with acute or convalescent COVID-19. The gene calls are TRBV18 and TRBJ2-4, with D possibly being TRBD2 (6 bases). Sequencing input: peripheral blood. The CDR3 nucleotides are TGTGCCAGCTCACCGTGGGGGGAGGACATTCAGTACTTC. Translating it yields CASSPWGEDIQYF. Combining the CDR3 with reference TRBV18 and TRBJ2-4 gives the whole variable domain NAGVMQNPRHLVRRRGQEARLRCSPMKGHSHVYWYRQLPEEGLKFMVYLQKENIIDESGMPKERFSAEFPKEGPSILRIQQVVRGDSAAYFCASSPWGEDIQYFGAGTRLSVL.